The 15 T cell receptor beta chains below all came from one sample that was sequenced in a study of blood T cell repertoires in COVID-19. Sequencing was performed with immunoSEQ multiplex PCR; in TCRdb, only in-frame clones are kept and a portion is missing. The repertoire has 20,000 to 30,000 clones, more than 70% of them found once; the top ten carry roughly a third. The sample comprised peripheral blood. The receptors here all came from a human donor in a cohort sampled during active COVID-19.

The chain is built from TRBV11-2 and TRBJ1-1, with 11 bases lining up with TRBD1. The junction had 1 base not matched to a gene; V was cut back by 3 bases and J by 7 bases. The CDR3 is made up of 13 amino acids. Germline assignment: CDR1 SGHAT and CDR2 FQNNGV. The CDR3 reads CASSFGTGGEAFF. CDR3 nucleotides: TGTGCCAGCAGCTTCGGGACAGGGGGTGAAGCTTTCTTT.

The chain is built from TRBV19 and TRBJ1-4, with 8 bases matching TRBD1. The CDR3 extends over 15 amino acids. Germline V gene sequence: CDR1 LNHDA, CDR2 SQIVND (reference sequence). The J segment lost 4 bases and the V segment lost 6 bases, leaving 7 bases of the junction unmatched. The CDR3 nucleotides read TGTGCCAGTAGCGGACAGGGAGTCGGTAATGAAAAACTGTTTTTT. Translation gives CASSGQGVGNEKLFF.

The chain couples TRBV3-1 (or the pseudogene TRBV3-2) to TRBJ1-1, with unresolved D. Germline CDR1 is LGHDT and CDR2 is YNNKEL (reference sequence). The CDR3 is made up of 14 amino acids. With 1 base removed from V and 2 bases from J, the gap between germline ends came to 8 bases. Written as DNA, the CDR3 is TGTGCCAGCAGCCAAGCCTACGCAAACACTGAAGCTTTCTTT. Residues: CASSQAYANTEAFF.

The chain combines TRBV9 with TRBJ2-3; 7 bases agree with TRBD2. CDR1 SGDLS and CDR2 YYNGEE come from the germline V gene. The CDR3 has 14 amino acids. Trimming removed 4 bases from V and 3 bases from J; junction bases left unmatched: 5. The CDR3 loop reads CASSLSGKTDTQYF. For the CDR3, the DNA is TGTGCCAGCAGCCTGAGCGGGAAAACAGATACGCAGTATTTT.

The V gene is TRBV5-1, the J gene TRBJ2-2; 10 positions agree with TRBD2. The germline V gene encodes CDR1 SGHRS and CDR2 YFSETQ. The CDR3 runs to 17 residues. V dropped 0 bases and J dropped 7; count of bases not matched to a gene: 9. DNA of the CDR3: TGCGCCAGCAGCTTGGTTAGCGGGAGGAGTTCTGGCGGGGAGCTGTTTTTT. This encodes CASSLVSGRSSGGELFF.

CDR3 DNA sequence: TGTGCCAGCAGCAGAGGGACAGGGCCTTCACCCCTCCACTTT. Protein: CASSRGTGPSPLHF. The chain joins TRBV5-4 to TRBJ1-6, with 9 bases identical to TRBD1. CDR3 size: 14 residues. V gave up 4 bases and J gave up 9 bases; unmatched junction bases: 5. Germline CDR1 and CDR2: SGHNT and YYREEE (reference sequence).

The CDR3 is CASSLGGGTEAFF. The CDR3 nucleotides are TGTGCCAGCAGCTTAGGAGGGGGCACTGAAGCTTTCTTT. V usage is TRBV7-2 and J usage is TRBJ1-1, with D tentatively TRBD1 (6 bases). In germline, CDR1 is SGHTA, CDR2 FQGNSA. The CDR3 consists of 13 residues. Trimming removed 1 base at V and 4 bases at J, with 7 bases between.

This clone has only one observation. The V gene is TRBV2, the J gene TRBJ2-5; 7 bases agree with TRBD1. Per germline, CDR1 SNHLY and CDR2 FYNNEI. This CDR3 has 12 amino acids. Trimming took 10 bases from V and 4 from J; bases not matched to a gene: 6. The DNA for the CDR3 is TGTGCCAAGACAGGGTTGGGAGAGACCCAGTACTTC. Its translation: CAKTGLGETQYF.

The chain couples TRBV5-1 to TRBJ1-2, with TRBD1 matching over 7 bases. Germline V gene sequence: CDR1 SGHRS, CDR2 YFSETQ. The CDR3 loop spans 14 amino acids. The junction had 7 bases not matched to a gene; V was cut back by 4 bases and J by 4 bases. This CDR3 reads CASSLSTGAYGYTF. The CDR3 nucleotides are TGCGCCAGCAGCCTGTCCACAGGGGCCTATGGCTACACCTTC.

V usage is TRBV20-1 and J usage is TRBJ1-6; 12 bases line up with TRBD1. Germline V CDR1 and CDR2: DFQATT, SNEGSKA (reference sequence). The CDR3 totals 15 residues. V trimming: 3 bases; J trimming: 9 bases; junction bases outside the gene matches: 6. The CDR3 region has the DNA TGCAGTGCTAGTGACGCGGGACAGGGGGCTTCACCCCTCCACTTT. It is translated as CSASDAGQGASPLHF.

The rearrangement links TRBV7-8 to TRBJ2-3, with D maybe TRBD2 (7 bases). The V gene's germline CDR1 is SGHVS and CDR2 FQNEAQ. V was pared by 0 bases and J by 6 bases, with 16 bases between. The CDR3 runs 16 residues. The DNA of the CDR3 is TGTGCCAGCAGCTTAGCGCTGAAGGGGGGGCCCGATACGCAGTATTTT. Translating it yields CASSLALKGGPDTQYF.

The chain uses TRBV11-2 and TRBJ1-6; TRBD1 matches 7 bases. The V segment lost 4 bases and the J segment 5 bases; nucleotides outside the gene matches: 5. This CDR3 comprises 15 residues. Germline V gene lookup returns CDR1 SGHAT and CDR2 FQNNGV. DNA of the CDR3: TGTGCCAGCAGCTACGTCGGGACAGATAATTCACCCCTCCACTTT. As protein: CASSYVGTDNSPLHF.

CDR3 DNA: TGTGCCACCATTATAACAGGGTCGGATGAGCAGTTCTTC. Translated: CATIITGSDEQFF. The V call is TRBV24-1, the J call TRBJ2-1; a weak D match, TRBD1 (6 bases). With 8 bases removed from V and 8 bases from J, the gap between germline ends came to 15 bases. Germline V gene data show CDR1 as KGHDR and CDR2 as SFDVKD. This CDR3 comprises 13 residues.

V usage is TRBV6-5 and J usage is TRBJ2-1; 8 bases agree with TRBD1. V was pared by 6 bases and J by 2 bases, with 6 bases of the junction left unmatched. The CDR3 is made up of 15 amino acids. In germline, CDR1 is MNHEY, CDR2 SVGAGI. CDR3 in amino acids: CASSIDRGPYNEQFF. In DNA form, the CDR3 reads TGTGCCAGCAGCATAGACAGGGGACCCTACAATGAGCAGTTCTTC.

The V call is TRBV5-1, the J call TRBJ2-5, with TRBD2 identical over 11 bases. CDR3 size: 17 residues. Germline V CDR1 and CDR2: SGHRS, YFSETQ. V lost 0 bases, J lost 4 bases, and 8 bases stayed unmatched. In nucleotides, the CDR3 is TGCGCCAGCAGCTTGGCCCCCGGGACTAGCGGAGGAGAGACCCAGTACTTC. Encoded protein: CASSLAPGTSGGETQYF.